The next 6 T cell receptor beta chains were all read from a single sample in a study of cytomegalovirus exposure and HLA in healthy donors. Amplification used 60 Vbeta primers and 13 Jbeta primers. Sequencing used immunoSEQ multiplex PCR; TCRdb keeps in-frame clones, though not all of them. In the table there are approximately 81,000 clones, around 85% of which are singletons. Sequencing was done on a sample of PBMCs. Every receptor here comes from a woman between 45 and 60 years old in good health and CMV-seronegative.

This chain uses TRBV6-5 with TRBJ2-1, with 7 bases matching TRBD2. CDR1 MNHEY and CDR2 SVGAGI come from the germline V gene. The CDR3 contains 12 residues. V dropped 5 bases and J dropped 9; count of bases not matched to a gene: 4. The CDR3 nucleotides read TGTGCCAGCAGTCCCTGGGGGGGTGAGCAGTTCTTC. Translated, it gives CASSPWGGEQFF.

The chain uses TRBV6-5 and TRBJ1-1; 7 positions match TRBD1. From germline, CDR1 is MNHEY and CDR2 SVGAGI. CDR3 length: 14 amino acids. V lost 2 bases, J lost 5 bases, and 5 bases stayed unmatched. CDR3 in amino acids: CASSYRQGGTEAFF. The CDR3 region has the DNA TGTGCCAGCAGTTACCGACAGGGTGGAACTGAAGCTTTCTTT.

The chain is built from TRBV5-1 and TRBJ2-3; D not resolved. V lost 1 base and J lost 3, with 15 bases in between. The CDR3 length is 16 residues. Germline V gene lookup returns CDR1 SGHRS and CDR2 YFSETQ. The CDR3 nucleotides read TGCGCCAGCAGCTTGAGAGGCCTACAATCGACAGATACGCAGTATTTT. It codes for CASSLRGLQSTDTQYF.

This chain connects TRBV29-1 to TRBJ1-2, with 8 bases that match TRBD1. Germline V gene lookup returns CDR1 SQVTM and CDR2 ANQGSEA. The CDR3 loop spans 13 amino acids. V shed 3 bases, J shed 1 base, and the junction held 1 base outside the gene matches. In DNA, the CDR3 is TGCAGCGTTGACAGGGGGCTTAACTATGGCTACACCTTC. Protein sequence: CSVDRGLNYGYTF.

The rearrangement joins TRBV5-4 to TRBJ1-4; no clear D gene. Trimming took off 0 bases at V and 6 bases at J, with 6 bases between the two ends. Germline V gene lookup returns CDR1 SGHNT and CDR2 YYREEE (reference sequence). The CDR3 runs to 13 residues. For the CDR3, the DNA is TGTGCCAGCAGCTTGGCCGGGGATGAAAAACTGTTTTTT. Its protein product is CASSLAGDEKLFF.

The chain joins TRBV2 to TRBJ2-5; maybe TRBD2 (7 bases). The better agreement between TRBJ2-7 and the DNA end casts doubt on the J call. CDR1 is SNHLY and CDR2 is FYNNEI in the germline V gene. The CDR3 is made up of 13 amino acids. The CDR3 nucleotides are TGTGCCAGCAGCCGGGGGGCTGACTACGAGCAGTACTTC. The encoded protein is CASSRGADYEQYF.